This TCR beta chain appears in the sequencing data of a study of blood T cell repertoires in COVID-19. Study as a whole: Whether acute or convalescent, the COVID-19 samples came from the United States, Italy and Spain. PBMCs, B-cell-depleted T cells, or T cells were the source of the cDNA or gDNA that made up the material.

Original methodology: Researchers report that nucleated cell counts were estimated from reference gene primer amplification. Libraries were prepared by immunoSEQ multiplex PCR; TCRdb keeps only in-frame clonotypes and omits some of them. Clone size and the V and J calls come from that table; the DNA yielded D and trimming. The repertoire holds more than 200,000 clones, with under 90% as singletons. This CDR3 spans 15 amino acids. Trimming took 4 bases from V and 1 from J, leaving 14 bases between them. Per germline, CDR1 SGHDT and CDR2 YYEEEE. This TCR came from a man between 60 and 75 years old with acute or convalescent COVID-19. Material: peripheral blood. The V gene is TRBV5-6, the J gene TRBJ1-2; tentatively, D is TRBD1 (5 bases). The CDR3 protein is CASSLPRRGNYGYTF. In DNA form, the CDR3 reads TGTGCCAGCAGCCTTCCCCGGAGGGGTAACTATGGCTACACCTTC.